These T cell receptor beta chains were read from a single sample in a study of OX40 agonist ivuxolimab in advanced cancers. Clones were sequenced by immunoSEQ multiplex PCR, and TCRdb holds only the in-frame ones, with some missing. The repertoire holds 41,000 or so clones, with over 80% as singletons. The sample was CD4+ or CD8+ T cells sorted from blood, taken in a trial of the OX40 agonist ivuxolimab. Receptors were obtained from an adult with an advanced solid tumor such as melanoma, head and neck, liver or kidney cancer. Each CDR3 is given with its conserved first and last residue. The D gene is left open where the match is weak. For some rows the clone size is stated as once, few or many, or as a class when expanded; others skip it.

CDR3: CASSMLVGRDAQYF
DNA: TGTGCCAGTAGTATGTTGGTGGGGAGGGATGCCCAGTACTTC
size: -
V: TRBV19
D: TRBD2
J: TRBJ2-5

CDR3: CASRNEQGGNTIYF
DNA: TGTGCCAGCAGGAATGAGCAGGGCGGAAACACCATATATTTT
size: -
V: TRBV7-8
D: -
J: TRBJ1-3

CDR3: CASSSQGSTFSNQPQHF
DNA: TGTGCCAGTAGCAGCCAGGGTTCGACCTTTAGCAATCAGCCCCAGCATTTT
size: few
V: TRBV19
D: -
J: TRBJ1-5

CDR3: CASRREAYGYTF
DNA: TGTGCCAGCAGGCGGGAGGCCTATGGCTACACCTTC
size: -
V: TRBV2
D: -
J: TRBJ1-2

CDR3: CAISGGENQPQHF
DNA: TGTGCCATCAGCGGAGGTGAGAATCAGCCCCAGCATTTT
size: -
V: TRBV10-3
D: -
J: TRBJ1-5

CDR3: CAISESSPGVKNIQYF
DNA: TGTGCCATCAGTGAGTCGAGCCCGGGGGTCAAAAACATTCAGTACTTC
size: once
V: TRBV10-3
D: -
J: TRBJ2-4

CDR3: CASVWTGPYEQYF
DNA: TGTGCCAGCGTATGGACAGGGCCTTACGAGCAGTACTTC
size: -
V: TRBV6-1
D: TRBD1
J: TRBJ2-7

CDR3: CASSLDTSGNEQFF
DNA: TGTGCCAGCAGCTTAGATACTAGCGGGAATGAGCAGTTCTTC
size: -
V: TRBV7-9
D: TRBD2
J: TRBJ2-1

CDR3: CASSLEGRGGNYGYTF
DNA: TGTGCCAGCAGCTTAGAGGGCCGAGGGGGGAACTATGGCTACACCTTC
size: -
V: TRBV11-3
D: -
J: TRBJ1-2

CDR3: CASNDRDPFTDTQYF
DNA: TGTGCCAGTAACGACCGGGACCCATTCACAGATACGCAGTATTTT
size: -
V: TRBV19
D: -
J: TRBJ2-3

CDR3: CASSQQGYEQYF
DNA: TGTGCCAGCAGCCAGCAGGGGTACGAGCAGTACTTC
size: once
V: TRBV5-4
D: -
J: TRBJ2-7

CDR3: CASSLVSQGEEKLFF
DNA: TGTGCCAGCAGCTTAGTATCCCAGGGTGAGGAAAAACTGTTTTTT
size: -
V: TRBV11-3
D: -
J: TRBJ1-4

CDR3: CASSLNSYNEQFF
DNA: TGTGCCAGCAGTCTCAACTCGTACAATGAGCAGTTCTTC
size: -
V: TRBV11-3
D: -
J: TRBJ2-1

CDR3: CASSGEAGAGELFF
DNA: TGTGCTAGCAGCGGAGAGGCAGGGGCCGGGGAGCTGTTTTTT
size: -
V: TRBV7-7
D: -
J: TRBJ2-2

CDR3: CAISSGPRETQYF
DNA: TGTGCCATCAGTTCGGGGCCTAGAGAGACCCAGTACTTC
size: -
V: TRBV10-3
D: -
J: TRBJ2-5

CDR3: CAISESPVIGNEKLFF
DNA: TGTGCCATCAGTGAGTCTCCCGTGATAGGGAATGAAAAACTGTTTTTT
size: -
V: TRBV10-3
D: -
J: TRBJ1-4

CDR3: CASSLSNVAGELFF
DNA: TGTGCCAGCAGTTTGAGTAACGTTGCCGGGGAGCTGTTTTTT
size: -
V: TRBV27
D: -
J: TRBJ2-2

CDR3: CASSLEGGEQYF
DNA: TGCGCCAGCAGCTTGGAAGGGGGTGAGCAGTACTTC
size: -
V: TRBV5-1
D: -
J: TRBJ2-7

CDR3: CASSGTNGYEQYF
DNA: TGTGCCAGCAGTGGGACAAATGGATACGAGCAGTACTTC
size: -
V: TRBV2
D: -
J: TRBJ2-7

CDR3: CASSPRIRETQYF
DNA: TGTGCCAGCAGCCCTAGAATTCGAGAGACCCAGTACTTC
size: -
V: TRBV7-2
D: -
J: TRBJ2-5

CDR3: CASSSRLAAYNEQFF
DNA: TGTGCCAGCAGCTCCCGGCTAGCGGCATACAATGAGCAGTTCTTC
size: -
V: TRBV7-8
D: TRBD2
J: TRBJ2-1

CDR3: CASSRDRALQYEQYF
DNA: TGTGCCAGCAGCCGCGACAGGGCCCTACAGTACGAGCAGTACTTC
size: -
V: TRBV13
D: TRBD1
J: TRBJ2-7

CDR3: CASGLRTYEQFF
DNA: TGTGCCAGCGGACTTAGAACTTATGAGCAGTTCTTC
size: -
V: TRBV9
D: -
J: TRBJ2-1

CDR3: CASSPGPAGWTQYF
DNA: TGTGCCAGCAGTCCCGGACCCGCTGGTTGGACCCAGTACTTC
size: -
V: TRBV28
D: -
J: TRBJ2-5

CDR3: CASRLRETGPEAFF
DNA: TGTGCCAGCAGGCTTCGTGAAACAGGTCCAGAAGCTTTCTTT
size: -
V: TRBV2
D: -
J: TRBJ1-1

CDR3: CASSTGTGNQPQHF
DNA: TGTGCCAGCTCAACCGGGACAGGTAATCAGCCCCAGCATTTT
size: -
V: TRBV18
D: TRBD1
J: TRBJ1-5